This entry features one T cell receptor (beta chain) sequence. This sample includes further DNA sequences coding for the same CDR3. Membership in each cohort depended on participant-reported clinical history. For recovered donors of Cohort 3, there were two negative PCRs, clearance, or symptom resolution. CDR1 and CDR2 (germline): SGHRS, YFSETQ. V was pared by 0 bases and J by 3 bases, with 9 bases between. This CDR3 has 14 residues. The data derive from a study of blood T cell repertoires in COVID-19. Study-level information: T cells, B-cell-depleted T cells, or PBMCs provided the cDNA or gDNA that served as material.

Authors' processing steps: Reference gene primer amplification gave estimated nucleated cell counts. The table came from immunoSEQ multiplex PCR; TCRdb's copy has only in-frame clones and leaves some out. The D gene and trimming were derived from the DNA, and the V and J assignments and clone size from that table. The repertoire has a few hundred thousand clones, around 87% of them found once; the top ten carry under 2.5%. The sequence derives from a woman aged 18-29 years who had recovered from COVID-19. The specimen sequenced was PBMCs or T cells enriched from blood (not recorded which). The rearrangement uses TRBV5-1 and TRBJ1-2, with D uncertain. In nucleotides, the CDR3 is TGCGCCAGCAGCTTGGATGACTCACACTATGGCTACACCTTC. It codes for CASSLDDSHYGYTF.